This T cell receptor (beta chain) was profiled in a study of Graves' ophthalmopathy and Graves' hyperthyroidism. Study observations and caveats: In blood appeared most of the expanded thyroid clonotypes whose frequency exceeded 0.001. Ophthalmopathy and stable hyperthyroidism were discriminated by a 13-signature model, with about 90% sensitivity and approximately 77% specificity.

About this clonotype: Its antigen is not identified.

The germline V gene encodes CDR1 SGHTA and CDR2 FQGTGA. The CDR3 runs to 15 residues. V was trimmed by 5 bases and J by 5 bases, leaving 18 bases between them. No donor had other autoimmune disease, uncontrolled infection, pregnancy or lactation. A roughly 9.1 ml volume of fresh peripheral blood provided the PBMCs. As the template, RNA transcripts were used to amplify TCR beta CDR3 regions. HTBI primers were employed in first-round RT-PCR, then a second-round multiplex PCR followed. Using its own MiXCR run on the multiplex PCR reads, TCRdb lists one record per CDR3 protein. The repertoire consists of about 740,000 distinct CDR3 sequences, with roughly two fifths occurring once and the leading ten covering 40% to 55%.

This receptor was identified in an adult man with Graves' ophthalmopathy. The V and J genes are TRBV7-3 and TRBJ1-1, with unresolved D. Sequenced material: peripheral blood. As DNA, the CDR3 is TGTGCCAGCAGCCCCTTAGAAATCGCGAATACTGAAGCTTTCTTT. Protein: CASSPLEIANTEAFF.